Presented here are 20 T cell receptor beta chains from one specimen sequenced in a study of T cells in Graves' hyperthyroidism and ophthalmopathy. Authors of the study amplified TCR beta CDR3 regions from RNA transcripts. The HTBI primer set drove a first-round RT-PCR of the TCR CDR3. TCRdb called the multiplex PCR reads again in MiXCR, with one record for every CDR3 protein. The sample carries hundreds of thousands of distinct CDR3 sequences, roughly 46% recorded once. Material: peripheral blood or thyroid tissue (not recorded which). The origin of the receptors is a woman in her late teens or twenties with Graves' hyperthyroidism.

The CDR3, as DNA: TGCAGTGCTAGGGCGACTAGCGGGAGTTCCTACGAGCAGTACTTC. It codes for CSARATSGSSYEQYF. The chain carries TRBV20-1 and TRBJ2-7; 12 bases map to TRBD2. This CDR3 contains 15 residues. V gave up 3 bases and J gave up 1 base; unmatched junction bases: 4. The germline V gene encodes CDR1 DFQATT and CDR2 SNEGSKA (reference sequence).

This clonotype was seen just once. The J gene is TRBJ2-7, the V gene TRBV29-1; D tentatively reads TRBD1 or TRBD2 (5 bases each). The better agreement between TRBJ2-5 and the DNA end casts doubt on the J call. This CDR3 has 13 amino acids. CDR1 is SQVTM, CDR2 ANQGSEA, per germline. The CDR3 DNA reads TGCAGCGTTGGAGGGGATTGGGGTCAGACCCAGTACTTC. Translating it yields CSVGGDWGQTQYF.

Concerning this clonotype: No conserved phenylalanine or tryptophan ends this CDR3, so it is likely a read error. The gene calls are TRBV7-2 and TRBJ1-1, with D perhaps matching TRBD1 (6 bases). The CDR3 totals 15 residues. The V gene lost 1 base and the J gene lost 5 bases, with 14 bases spanning the gap. Germline V lookup: CDR1 SGHTA, CDR2 FQGNSA. The CDR3 reads CASSLDVGAWTEAFL. CDR3 sequence (DNA): TGTGCCAGCAGCTTAGATGTGGGGGCGTGGACTGAAGCTTTCCTT.

V is TRBV19 and J is TRBJ1-5, with D perhaps TRBD1 (5 bases). Per the germline V gene, CDR1 is LNHDA and CDR2 is SQIVND (reference sequence). This CDR3 has 18 amino acids. The V end lost 3 bases, the J end lost 1 base, and 19 bases lay between the germline ends. CDR3 DNA: TGTGCCAGTAGTATTGCAGGGTGGGAAAGGATCAGCAATCAGCCCCAGCATTTT. Translation gives CASSIAGWERISNQPQHF.

On this clonotype itself: This may stem from a read error, because a much larger clone lies one nucleotide away. CDR3 residues: CASIPGTGKNHF. In DNA, the CDR3 is TGTGCCAGCATTCCGGGGACAGGCAAAAACCACTTT. V usage is TRBV2 and J usage is TRBJ1-6; TRBD1 matches 8 bases. V was pared by 7 bases and J by 18 bases, with 11 bases of the junction left unmatched. Germline values: CDR1 SNHLY, CDR2 FYNNEI. The CDR3 extends over 12 amino acids.

There are a few counts of this clonotype. The DNA for the CDR3 is TGCAGTGCGCCTAAGGCGGGACTAGCGTCAGAGACCCAGTACTTC. This gives the protein CSAPKAGLASETQYF. The chain recombines TRBV20-1 with TRBJ2-5; 10 bases are a match to TRBD2. CDR3 length: 15 amino acids. The germline gives CDR1 DFQATT, CDR2 SNEGSKA (reference sequence). The ends lost 6 bases at V and 4 bases at J; junction bases unmatched: 11.

The J gene is TRBJ2-2, the V gene TRBV6-4, with TRBD2 as a possible D gene (5 bases). The germline V gene encodes CDR1 MRHNA and CDR2 SNTAGT. V lost 3 bases and J 4 bases, leaving 9 bases between the germline ends. The CDR3 consists of 14 residues. The CDR3 here is CASSEREFTGELFF. CDR3 DNA sequence: TGTGCCAGCAGTGAAAGGGAGTTCACCGGGGAGCTGTTTTTT.

This clonotype was found a few times. This chain uses TRBV7-2 with TRBJ2-7; 8 bases fit TRBD2. This CDR3 comprises 15 residues. CDR1 and CDR2 (germline): SGHTA, FQGNSA. The junction had 7 bases not matched to a gene; V was cut back by 5 bases and J by 1 base. The CDR3 sequence: CASSISSGPSYEQYF. CDR3 bases: TGTGCCAGCAGCATTTCTAGCGGGCCATCCTACGAGCAGTACTTC.

A few counts support this clonotype. The chain has TRBV25-1 and TRBJ1-4, with 7 bases aligning to TRBD1. The CDR3 is 14 residues long. Germline V lookup: CDR1 MGHDK, CDR2 SYGVNS. V dropped 5 bases and J dropped 8; count of bases not matched to a gene: 8. The CDR3 here is CASSPRTGGEKLFF. The CDR3 bases are TGTGCCAGCAGTCCGCGGACAGGAGGCGAAAAACTGTTTTTT. The full variable domain, rest sourced from reference TRBV25-1 and TRBJ1-4, is EADIYQTPRYLVIGTGKKITLECSQTMGHDKMYWYQQDPGMELHLIHYSYGVNSTEKGDLSSESTVSRIRTEHFPLTLESARPSHTSQYLCASSPRTGGEKLFFGSGTQLSVL.

The chain couples TRBV29-1 to TRBJ2-7; unclear D gene. The V gene's germline CDR1 is SQVTM and CDR2 ANQGSEA. This CDR3 comprises 12 residues. V was cut by 7 bases and J by 12 bases, with 22 bases left in between. Here the CDR3 reads CSAYRSDGGVYF. The CDR3 nucleotides are TGCAGCGCCTACCGATCCGACGGTGGAGTGTACTTC.

The chain combines TRBV25-1 with TRBJ1-2, with no clear D. This CDR3 comprises 11 residues. Germline values: CDR1 MGHDK, CDR2 SYGVNS. DNA for the CDR3: TGTGCTGGCGGTCTGGCCTATGGCTACACCTTC. Translated: CAGGLAYGYTF.

This clonotype came up a few times. This chain connects TRBV25-1 to TRBJ1-5, with 7 bases aligning to TRBD1. CDR1 is MGHDK and CDR2 is SYGVNS in the germline V gene. Trimming took 6 bases from V and 3 from J; bases not matched to a gene: 5. CDR3 size: 14 residues. The CDR3 here is CASSPGGHNQPQHF. Here the CDR3 DNA reads TGTGCCAGCAGCCCAGGGGGGCACAATCAGCCCCAGCATTTT.

This clonotype was counted between two and nine times. The chain has TRBV14 and TRBJ2-7; the D gene is possibly TRBD2 (5 bases). Trimming left V 0 bases short and J 0 bases short, with 15 bases between. There are 17 residues in the CDR3. The germline CDR1 and CDR2 sequences are SGHDN and FVKESK. CDR3 coding DNA: TGTGCCAGCAGCCAAGAGTGGGCTAGTGGGAGCTCCTACGAGCAGTACTTC. Its translation: CASSQEWASGSSYEQYF.

The rearrangement joins TRBV7-2 to TRBJ1-2; weak D call: TRBD1 (5 bases). Germline CDR1 is SGHTA and CDR2 is FQGNSA. The CDR3 has 13 amino acids. Between the trimmed V and J ends, which lost 6 bases and 0 bases, there was a span of 8 bases. The DNA for the CDR3 is TGTGCCAGCAGTGGGACCTCTAACTATGGCTACACCTTC. Its translation is CASSGTSNYGYTF.

Points on this clonotype: At one end, the junction sequence differs from germline, possibly due to a read error. The rearrangement links TRBV10-3 to TRBJ2-2; 7 positions agree with TRBD1. Looked up from germline, CDR1 is ENHRY and CDR2 is SYGVKD. This CDR3 comprises 15 residues. The CDR3 DNA reads as TGTGCCAGCAGTCCTTCCGGGACAGAGAGCGGGGAGCTGTTTTTT. It is translated as CASSPSGTESGELFF.

V is TRBV10-3 and J is TRBJ2-2; D possibly corresponds to TRBD1 (6 bases). CDR1 and CDR2 (germline): ENHRY, SYGVKD. This CDR3 spans 14 amino acids. The V gene lost 10 bases and the J gene lost 5 bases, with 17 bases spanning the gap. The CDR3 region has the DNA TGTGCCAGCACAGGGCAGGGCAGAACCGGGGAGCTGTTTTTT. Protein sequence: CASTGQGRTGELFF.

A remark on this clonotype: Being one base from a much bigger clone, this may be a read error. The CDR3 DNA follows: TGTGCCATCAGAGGGGAGCGGCAGGCTGGGGCCAACGTCCTGATTTTC. Translating it yields CAIRGERQAGANVLIF. V and J are TRBV10-3 and TRBJ2-6; D may correspond to TRBD1 or TRBD2 (5 bases each). The CDR3 contains 16 residues. Germline V gives CDR1 ENHRY, CDR2 SYGVKD.

This clonotype was counted between two and nine times. The chain carries TRBV29-1 and TRBJ2-5; the match to TRBD2 covers 15 bases. Germline V gene lookup returns CDR1 SQVTM and CDR2 ANQGSEA. The CDR3 loop spans 17 amino acids. V dropped 4 bases and J dropped 0; count of bases not matched to a gene: 6. As DNA, the CDR3 is TGCAGCGTTGGAGGGACTAGCGGGAGGAGATACCAAGAGACCCAGTACTTC. This codes for CSVGGTSGRRYQETQYF.

This chain links TRBV12-3 or TRBV12-4 with TRBJ1-5, with D possibly being TRBD1 (6 bases). V was trimmed by 5 bases and J by 0 bases, leaving 17 bases between them. The CDR3 runs 17 residues. CDR3 protein: CASSPWAGALSNQPQHF. CDR3 nucleotide sequence: TGTGCCAGCAGTCCTTGGGCAGGGGCACTTAGCAATCAGCCCCAGCATTTT.

The chain recombines TRBV24-1 with TRBJ2-3, with D perhaps TRBD2 (6 bases). This CDR3 has 16 amino acids. Trimming removed 0 bases at V and 3 bases at J, with 12 bases between. Per the germline V gene, CDR1 is KGHDR and CDR2 is SFDVKD. The CDR3 nucleotides read TGTGCCACCAGTGATTTGCCAATCGGGGGAACAGATACGCAGTATTTT. Encoded protein: CATSDLPIGGTDTQYF.